The present T cell receptor beta chain was sequenced within a study of T cell responses to AZD1222 COVID-19 vaccine. Study observations and caveats: AZD1222 recipients seropositive at baseline numbered only 5 to 7. Among the donors, most were white British and more were female, and clonal diversity was possibly underestimated. Spike-spanning, vaccine-associated CD4 TCRs were dominant at 160-218 and 743-854. Rises in breadth and depth of Spike-specific TCRs came after two AZD1222 doses.

This table comes from immunoSEQ multiplex PCR, and its TCRdb copy is limited to in-frame clones, with some not included. This table has 130,000 or so clones, 75% to 95% appearing once. Comment on this clone: Its antigen is as yet unknown.

This receptor was obtained from an adult in good health. The material sequenced was peripheral blood, taken on day 0 of AZD1222 vaccination.

CDR3 sequence: CASSSHSGTSLDTQYF. For the CDR3, the DNA is TGTGCCAGCAGTTCACACAGCGGGACCAGCCTAGATACGCAGTATTTT. This chain joins TRBV6-5 and TRBJ2-3; 7 positions match TRBD2. CDR1 is MNHEY, CDR2 SVGAGI, per germline. After removal of 4 bases from V and 5 bases from J, the junction contained 12 bases not matched to a gene. The CDR3 loop spans 16 amino acids.